This passage covers 21 T cell receptor beta chains from one sample sequenced in a study of cytomegalovirus exposure and HLA in healthy donors. The PCR made use of 60 Vbeta and 13 Jbeta primers. Assay: immunoSEQ multiplex PCR; the TCRdb copy retains only in-frame clones and omits some. The sample includes about 140,000 clones, more than 60% of them seen just once. Sequenced: PBMCs. These receptors all stem from a male donor in good health and CMV-seronegative.

This clone was found a few times. This chain links TRBV4-1 with TRBJ2-7; D is undetermined. Trimming stripped 0 bases from V and 3 bases from J, with 9 bases between. The CDR3 spans 14 residues. Germline V gene data show CDR1 as MGHRA and CDR2 as YSYEKL. CDR3 loop: CASSQDDGSYEQYF. Here the CDR3 DNA reads TGCGCCAGCAGCCAAGATGATGGCAGCTACGAGCAGTACTTC.

The CDR3 DNA sequence: TGTGCCAGCGGCACACCGCCGGGGACTGAAGCTTTCTTT. Residues: CASGTPPGTEAFF. The chain carries TRBV2 and TRBJ1-1; the D is unclear. Germline V gives CDR1 SNHLY, CDR2 FYNNEI. Between the trimmed V and J ends, which lost 8 bases and 5 bases, there was a span of 15 bases. CDR3 length equals 13 residues.

V usage is TRBV7-2 and J usage is TRBJ2-1; 8 bases are shared with TRBD2. Germline CDR1 and CDR2: SGHTA and FQGNSA. CDR3 length: 16 residues. The junction had 4 bases not matched to a gene; V was cut back by 3 bases and J by 0 bases. In nucleotides, the CDR3 is TGTGCCAGCAGCTTTACCGGGGGGGCCTCCTACAATGAGCAGTTCTTC. It is translated as CASSFTGGASYNEQFF.

The V call is TRBV7-9, the J call TRBJ1-1; D remains unclear. Trimming cost V 1 base and J 9 bases, with 6 bases left between them. The CDR3 loop spans 11 amino acids. Germline lookup yields CDR1 SEHNR and CDR2 FQNEAQ (reference sequence). DNA for the CDR3: TGTGCCAGCAGCTTAGACAGACAAGCTTTCTTT. Amino acids: CASSLDRQAFF.

V usage is TRBV7-9 and J usage is TRBJ2-5, with D perhaps matching TRBD1 (5 bases). The V end was cut by 7 bases, the J end by 3 bases, with 6 bases between. The CDR3 is 11 residues long. Germline assignment: CDR1 SEHNR and CDR2 FQNEAQ (reference sequence). The CDR3 DNA reads TGTGCCAGCACCAGGGAAGAGACCCAGTACTTC. Translated: CASTREETQYF.

This clone came up a few times. This sequence joins TRBV5-8 and TRBJ1-2; D might be TRBD1 (6 bases). Per the germline V gene, CDR1 is SGHTS and CDR2 is YDEGEE. Trimming took off 4 bases at V and 2 bases at J, with 12 bases between the two ends. The CDR3 contains 14 residues. CDR3 protein: CASSERTDNYGYTF. As DNA, the CDR3 is TGTGCCAGCAGCGAAAGGACAGACAACTATGGCTACACCTTC.

The chain uses TRBV7-9 and TRBJ2-7; a weak D match, TRBD1 (6 bases). The germline V and J ends were trimmed by 6 bases and 5 bases, with 14 bases remaining between them. The CDR3 loop spans 13 amino acids. The germline V gene encodes CDR1 SEHNR and CDR2 FQNEAQ (reference sequence). The chain's CDR3 is CASSFYRVHEQYF. CDR3 nucleotides: TGTGCCAGCAGTTTCTACAGGGTCCACGAGCAGTACTTC.

This clone was observed once. The chain couples TRBV9 to TRBJ1-4; 10 bases fit TRBD1. The J segment lost 8 bases and the V segment lost 4 bases, leaving 11 bases of the junction unmatched. Germline CDR1 reads SGDLS; CDR2 reads YYNGEE. The CDR3 covers 16 residues. The CDR3 reads CASSPSGQGGEEKLFF. CDR3 sequence (DNA): TGTGCCAGCAGCCCCAGTGGACAGGGGGGAGAGGAAAAACTGTTTTTT.

The V and J genes are TRBV2 and TRBJ1-4; maybe TRBD1 (5 bases). CDR3 size: 13 residues. V dropped 7 bases and J dropped 8 bases, with 14 bases sitting between them. Germline values: CDR1 SNHLY, CDR2 FYNNEI. The CDR3 nucleotides are TGTGCCAGCACATGGGGCGTCGGGGAAAAACTGTTTTTT. Encoded protein: CASTWGVGEKLFF.

The J gene is TRBJ2-5, the V gene TRBV28; tentatively, D is TRBD1 (5 bases). The CDR3 has 12 residues. The germline V gene encodes CDR1 MDHEN and CDR2 SYDVKM. Between the trimmed V and J ends, which lost 8 bases and 0 bases, there was a span of 7 bases. The CDR3 nucleotides are TGTGCCAGCCGCAGGGACCAAGAGACCCAGTACTTC. This encodes CASRRDQETQYF.

This sequence joins TRBV28 and TRBJ2-5; 13 bases map to TRBD2. The CDR3 runs 15 residues. Germline CDR1 MDHEN, CDR2 SYDVKM. V shed 8 bases and J 2 bases; nucleotides not matched to a gene: 5. The CDR3 region is CASGTSGGGQETQYF. CDR3 nucleotide sequence: TGTGCCAGCGGTACTAGCGGGGGGGGACAAGAGACCCAGTACTTC.

The V and J genes are TRBV30 and TRBJ1-5; D gene ambiguous. Looked up from germline, CDR1 is GTSNPN and CDR2 is SVGIG (reference sequence). Trimming left V 0 bases short and J 0 bases short, with 15 bases between. This CDR3 comprises 17 residues. The CDR3 DNA follows: TGTGCCTGGAGTGTCGAGGGCAGTTCGCATAGCAATCAGCCCCAGCATTTT. This translates into CAWSVEGSSHSNQPQHF.

The chain combines TRBV25-1 with TRBJ2-7; TRBD1 matches 10 bases. Germline values: CDR1 MGHDK, CDR2 SYGVNS. The junction had 7 bases not matched to a gene; V was cut back by 2 bases and J by 6 bases. The CDR3 loop spans 15 amino acids. CDR3 in amino acids: CASSEGTGVTFEQYF. The CDR3 nucleotides are TGTGCCAGCAGTGAAGGGACAGGGGTGACTTTCGAGCAGTACTTC.

The chain combines TRBV5-1 with TRBJ2-7; possibly TRBD1 for D (6 bases). This CDR3 has 15 residues. CDR1 SGHRS and CDR2 YFSETQ come from the germline V gene. V lost 4 bases to trimming and J lost 3 bases, with 17 bases between them. The CDR3 reads CASSLSLSRGYEQYF. As DNA, the CDR3 is TGCGCCAGCAGCCTATCTTTATCCAGGGGCTACGAGCAGTACTTC.

This clone has a single count. This chain joins TRBV30 and TRBJ1-6; unclear D gene. CDR1 and CDR2 from the germline V gene are GTSNPN and SVGIG (reference sequence). This CDR3 is 14 amino acids long. Trimming cost V 2 bases and J 7 bases, with 12 bases left between them. The CDR3 here is CAWSSPTENSPLHF. Here the CDR3 DNA reads TGTGCCTGGAGTTCACCGACGGAGAATTCACCCCTCCACTTT.

Only a few counts were recorded for this clone. V and J are TRBV6-5 and TRBJ2-7, with 10 nucleotides matching TRBD1. Trimming at V came to 4 bases and at J to 4 bases, leaving 10 bases not matched to a gene. This CDR3 spans 16 amino acids. Germline values: CDR1 MNHEY, CDR2 SVGAGI. CDR3 protein: CASSSRIPGQGYEQYF. The CDR3 DNA follows: TGTGCCAGCAGTTCCAGAATCCCGGGACAGGGGTACGAGCAGTACTTC.

The chain links TRBV5-1 to TRBJ2-5, with 8 positions matching TRBD1. The CDR3 is made up of 16 amino acids. Germline CDR1 SGHRS, CDR2 YFSETQ. Unmatched junction bases numbered 12, after V lost 4 bases and J lost 4 bases. CDR3 in DNA: TGCGCCAGCAGCCGACAAGGACAGGGCACCCCAGAGACCCAGTACTTC. This encodes CASSRQGQGTPETQYF.

This chain links TRBV6-5 with TRBJ2-3; no reliable D call. Trimming removed 0 bases at V and 2 bases at J, with 6 bases between. CDR1 and CDR2 from the germline V gene are MNHEY and SVGAGI. The length of the CDR3 is 14 residues. The CDR3: CASSYSFFTDTQYF. In nucleotides, the CDR3 is TGTGCCAGCAGTTACTCTTTCTTCACAGATACGCAGTATTTT.

The genes are TRBV28 and TRBJ2-5, with 12 bases fitting TRBD1. The CDR3 extends over 15 amino acids. After removal of 4 bases from V and 6 bases from J, the junction contained 6 bases not matched to a gene. The germline gives CDR1 MDHEN, CDR2 SYDVKM. CDR3 coding DNA: TGTGCCAGCAGTTCCGGGACAGGGGGCTTTCAGACCCAGTACTTC. Translated, it gives CASSSGTGGFQTQYF.

This clone showed up just a few times. CDR3 amino acids: CASSLDAGRSGTDTQYF. The CDR3 DNA reads as TGTGCCAGCAGTTTAGATGCGGGAAGGTCGGGCACAGATACGCAGTATTTT. The J gene is TRBJ2-3, the V gene TRBV27; D possibly corresponds to TRBD2 (6 bases). Germline CDR1 reads MNHEY; CDR2 reads SMNVEV (reference sequence). This CDR3 is built from 17 residues. Trimming shortened V by 2 bases and J by 1 base, and 16 bases separated the two germline ends.

The rearrangement links TRBV10-3 to TRBJ1-1, with TRBD1 as a possible D gene (5 bases). CDR1 is ENHRY and CDR2 is SYGVKD in the germline V gene. Trimming left V 3 bases short and J 0 bases short, with 17 bases between. CDR3 size: 17 residues. DNA of the CDR3: TGTGCCATCAGTGATCTTGACAGCTGGGCCCTGAACACTGAAGCTTTCTTT. It encodes CAISDLDSWALNTEAFF.